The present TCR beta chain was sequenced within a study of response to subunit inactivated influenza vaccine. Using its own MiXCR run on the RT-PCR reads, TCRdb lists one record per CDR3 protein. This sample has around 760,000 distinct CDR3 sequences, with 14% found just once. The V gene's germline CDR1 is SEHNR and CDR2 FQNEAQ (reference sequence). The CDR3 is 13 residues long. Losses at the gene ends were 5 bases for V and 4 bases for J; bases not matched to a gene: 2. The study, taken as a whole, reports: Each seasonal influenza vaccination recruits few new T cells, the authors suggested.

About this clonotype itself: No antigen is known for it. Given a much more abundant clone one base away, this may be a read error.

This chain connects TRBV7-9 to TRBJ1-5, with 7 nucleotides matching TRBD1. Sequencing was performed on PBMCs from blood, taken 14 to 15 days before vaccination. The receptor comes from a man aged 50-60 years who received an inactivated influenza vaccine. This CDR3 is CASSIQGNQPQHF. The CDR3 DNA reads TGTGCCAGCAGCATACAGGGGAATCAGCCCCAGCATTTT.